One sample yielded the 9 T cell receptor beta chains listed below, sequenced in a study of T cell responses to AZD1222 COVID-19 vaccine. Produced via immunoSEQ multiplex PCR; TCRdb's table is partial and in-frame only. The sample yields 200,000 or so clones, about 87% seen once. This specimen was peripheral blood, taken on day 0 of MenACWY control vaccination. The receptors here all came from an adult in good health.

The chain has TRBV30 and TRBJ1-2; 9 bases fit TRBD1. CDR1 and CDR2 (germline): GTSNPN, SVGIG (reference sequence). V dropped 0 bases and J dropped 0; count of bases not matched to a gene: 11. The CDR3 is 18 amino acids. The CDR3 DNA is TGTGCCTGGAGTGTACTACGGGACAGGGTTGTCTCTAACTATGGCTACACCTTC. This sequence encodes CAWSVLRDRVVSNYGYTF.

The chain joins TRBV29-1 to TRBJ2-1; 10 bases fit TRBD2. Germline lookup yields CDR1 SQVTM and CDR2 ANQGSEA. V lost 7 bases to trimming and J lost 4 bases; unmatched junction nucleotides: 19. The CDR3 covers 18 residues. The CDR3 reads CSAPGQQSTSGKYNEQFF. The CDR3 region has the DNA TGCAGCGCACCGGGACAGCAAAGCACTAGCGGGAAGTACAATGAGCAGTTCTTC.

This clone was picked up one time. V is TRBV4-2 and J is TRBJ2-5; TRBD2 agrees at 11 bases. The CDR3 runs to 17 residues. Germline V gene lookup returns CDR1 LGHNA and CDR2 YNFKEQ. Losses at the gene ends were 3 bases for V and 5 bases for J; bases not matched to a gene: 11. CDR3 bases: TGTGCCAGCAGCCAGAGACTAGCGGGGCCGGAGGGGGAGACCCAGTACTTC. Its translation is CASSQRLAGPEGETQYF.

Comment on this clone: The same CDR3 is also encoded by other DNA sequences in this sample. The chain combines TRBV29-1 with TRBJ2-3; 8 positions agree with TRBD1. Per the germline V gene, CDR1 is SQVTM and CDR2 is ANQGSEA. The V and J ends lost 7 bases and 0 bases, in that order; junction bases with no gene match: 3. The CDR3 loop spans 13 amino acids. Written as DNA, the CDR3 is TGCAGCGCCCGGACAGGGAGCACAGATACGCAGTATTTT. This gives the protein CSARTGSTDTQYF.

Notes on this clone: Other nucleotide sequences in the sample specify the same CDR3. The V and J genes are TRBV13 and TRBJ1-1; perhaps TRBD1 as D (6 bases). The CDR3 runs 11 residues. Germline values: CDR1 PRHDT, CDR2 FYEKMQ (reference sequence). V was cut by 4 bases and J by 10 bases, with 10 bases left in between. The CDR3 protein is CASSYRQAAFF. The CDR3 coding sequence is TGTGCCAGCAGCTACCGACAGGCAGCTTTCTTT.

The chain combines TRBV30 with TRBJ1-1, with D possibly matching TRBD1 (6 bases). V lost 2 bases and J 6 bases, leaving 22 bases between the germline ends. Germline V CDR1 and CDR2: GTSNPN, SVGIG (reference sequence). The length of the CDR3 is 16 residues. CDR3 DNA: TGTGCCTGGAGTAGATTCTCGGAGCAGGGGAGCGCTGAAGCTTTCTTT. Encoded protein: CAWSRFSEQGSAEAFF.

The chain has TRBV3-1 (or the pseudogene TRBV3-2) and TRBJ1-5; D is possibly TRBD1 (5 bases). The germline V gene encodes CDR1 LGHDT and CDR2 YNNKEL (reference sequence). Between the trimmed V and J ends, which lost 0 bases and 6 bases, there was a span of 9 bases. This CDR3 contains 14 residues. The CDR3 reads CASSQDRVAQPQHF. CDR3 DNA: TGTGCCAGCAGCCAAGACAGGGTTGCTCAGCCCCAGCATTTT.

This rearrangement joins TRBV5-5 to TRBJ2-7; 7 nucleotides agree with TRBD1. The CDR3 loop spans 17 amino acids. Germline V gene sequence: CDR1 SGHKS, CDR2 YYEKEE (reference sequence). Unmatched junction bases numbered 10, after V lost 1 base and J lost 0 bases. CDR3 amino acids: CASSLFWDSSSSYEQYF. The DNA for the CDR3 is TGTGCCAGCAGCTTGTTTTGGGACAGCTCTTCCTCCTACGAGCAGTACTTC. Looking up the rest from reference TRBV5-5 and TRBJ2-7 gives the full variable domain: DAGVTQSPTHLIKTRGQQVTLRCSPISGHKSVSWYQQVLGQGPQFIFQYYEKEERGRGNFPDRFSARQFPNYSSELNVNALLLGDSALYLCASSLFWDSSSSYEQYFGPGTRLTVT.

The chain recombines TRBV4-1 with TRBJ2-3; 8 bases are shared with TRBD1. Looked up from germline, CDR1 is MGHRA and CDR2 is YSYEKL. The junction had 0 bases not matched to a gene; V was cut back by 3 bases and J by 1 base. The CDR3 contains 14 residues. CDR3 in DNA: TGCGCCAGCAGCCAGACAGGGGGCACAGATACGCAGTATTTT. Its protein product is CASSQTGGTDTQYF.